The clone carrying this TCR beta chain was picked up a small number of times. Its antigen is as yet unknown. As the method for making TCR beta libraries, quantitative 5'-RACE with molecular barcodes was used. In TCRdb, the 5' RACE reads were re-called with MiXCR into one record per CDR3 protein. The sample records about 800,000 distinct CDR3 sequences, about 11% being singletons. The V end lost 2 bases, the J end lost 4 bases, and 16 bases lay between the germline ends. The germline V gene encodes CDR1 DFQATT and CDR2 SNEGSKA (reference sequence). The CDR3 covers 15 residues. This sample is part of a study of CD8 T cells in ankylosing spondylitis. Study-wide results and caveats: About 8 highly homologous variants made up a TCR beta motif, and this motif appeared characteristic of ankylosing spondylitis blood. The clones that were linked to disease were reported to be significantly enriched in matched synovial fluid samples from ankylosing spondylitis patients.

This receptor was obtained from a male donor with ankylosing spondylitis. The chain uses TRBV20-1 and TRBJ2-3, with D tentatively TRBD2 (5 bases). Source material: blood, either unsorted or a sorted T cell fraction (not recorded which). CDR3 sequence reads: CSARSPSSAADTQYF. The CDR3 DNA sequence: TGCAGTGCTAGATCCCCTAGCTCTGCTGCAGATACGCAGTATTTT.